The clone carrying this T cell receptor (beta chain) was observed many times. Its matching antigen is unknown. Patients were left out if they had other autoimmune diseases, uncontrolled infections, pregnancy or lactation. CDR1 is SNHLY and CDR2 is FYNNEI in the germline V gene. Trimming took off 6 bases at V and 2 bases at J, with 16 bases between the two ends. CDR3 length equals 15 residues. As the template, RNA transcripts were used to amplify TCR beta CDR3 regions. The workflow started with a first-round RT-PCR run with HTBI primers and then moved on to a second-round multiplex PCR. In TCRdb, the multiplex PCR reads were re-called with MiXCR into one record per CDR3 protein. The sample has around 1.1 million distinct CDR3 sequences; less than 45% are singletons. This sample was included in a study of Graves' ophthalmopathy and Graves' hyperthyroidism. Study-wide findings and caveats: Clonotypes were expanded in thyroid at above 0.001 frequency, and most also appeared in blood.

Sequenced input: peripheral blood or thyroid tissue (not recorded which). The chain combines TRBV2 with TRBJ1-1; D gene ambiguous. The sequence came from an adult man with Graves' hyperthyroidism. The CDR3 protein is CASSTAGGRNTEAFF. DNA of the CDR3: TGTGCCAGCAGCACGGCAGGCGGTAGAAACACTGAAGCTTTCTTT.